Following are 25 T cell receptor beta chains from one sample sequenced in a study of T cell responses to AZD1222 COVID-19 vaccine (dated by TCRdb to about 2021). Interpreted using the paper, the time point label stands for: baseline before first vaccination. Library creation used the immunoSEQ multiplex PCR assay. Entries here come from immuneACCESS through TCRdb and include only in-frame sequences with V and J called. Some clones fail to appear in such tables; in the studies checked, an unresolved V gene covers under half of the shortfall, and the cause of the remainder is unknown. The table for this sample lists some 170,000 clones; 90% to 95% of them were counted only once. Over 0.7% of the sample rests with the top ten. Source: peripheral blood, taken on day 0 of AZD1222 vaccination. These TCRs come from an adult in good health.

This clone was picked up one time. V usage is TRBV29-1 and J usage is TRBJ1-5, with TRBD1 matching over 7 bases. The CDR3 runs to 13 residues. Per the germline V gene, CDR1 is SQVTM and CDR2 is ANQGSEA. V lost 6 bases to trimming and J lost 4 bases; unmatched junction nucleotides: 6. The chain's CDR3 is CSVRRDRNQPQHF. CDR3 coding DNA: TGCAGCGTCAGGCGGGACAGAAATCAGCCCCAGCATTTT.

The J gene is TRBJ2-1, the V gene TRBV5-1; D uncertain. V was trimmed by 3 bases and J by 7 bases, leaving 11 bases between them. The CDR3 is made up of 13 amino acids. Germline V gene sequence: CDR1 SGHRS, CDR2 YFSETQ. This CDR3 is CASSSVILNEQFF. As DNA, the CDR3 is TGCGCCAGCAGCTCAGTTATACTAAATGAGCAGTTCTTC.

The V gene is TRBV5-1, the J gene TRBJ2-1; the D gene is possibly TRBD1 (6 bases). Looked up from germline, CDR1 is SGHRS and CDR2 is YFSETQ. V lost 4 bases and J 6 bases, leaving 11 bases between the germline ends. The CDR3 covers 13 residues. The CDR3 spells CASSADSFNEQFF. The CDR3 DNA sequence: TGCGCCAGCAGCGCGGACAGTTTCAATGAGCAGTTCTTC.

The chain is built from TRBV12-3 or TRBV12-4 and TRBJ1-5; unclear D gene. Trimming removed 3 bases from V and 7 bases from J, with 10 bases in between. This CDR3 comprises 13 residues. The CDR3 region is CASSFSWAQPQHF. The CDR3 DNA reads as TGTGCCAGCAGTTTTAGTTGGGCCCAGCCCCAGCATTTT.

The genes are TRBV10-1 and TRBJ1-1; no clear D gene. The CDR3 consists of 14 residues. V was cut by 4 bases and J by 1 base, with 10 bases left in between. Germline-derived CDR1 and CDR2 are WNHNN and SYGVQD (reference sequence). CDR3 sequence (DNA): TGCGCCAGCAGTGGGCAGTATCCGAACACTGAAGCTTTCTTT. It specifies CASSGQYPNTEAFF.

This clone has only a few counts. The chain couples TRBV5-1 to TRBJ1-4; TRBD1 agrees at 7 bases. CDR1 is SGHRS and CDR2 is YFSETQ in the germline V gene. The trim removed 6 bases at V and 5 bases at J, leaving 7 bases unmatched. The CDR3 extends over 14 amino acids. In nucleotides, the CDR3 is TGCGCCAGCACCCCGGGCAGGGGGAATGAAAAACTGTTTTTT. Translated: CASTPGRGNEKLFF.

The chain employs TRBV5-1 and TRBJ1-1; no clear D. Trimming shortened V by 0 bases and J by 3 bases, and 9 bases separated the two germline ends. Germline V CDR1 and CDR2: SGHRS, YFSETQ. The CDR3 is 14 amino acids. Written as DNA, the CDR3 is TGCGCCAGCAGCTTGGTGGGCACGGACACTGAAGCTTTCTTT. It codes for CASSLVGTDTEAFF.

V is TRBV19 and J is TRBJ1-1; D is uncertain. This CDR3 has 13 amino acids. Germline CDR1 and CDR2: LNHDA and SQIVND (reference sequence). The germline V and J ends were trimmed by 5 bases and 1 base, with 8 bases remaining between them. The CDR3: CASSGFPNTEAFF. The CDR3 bases are TGTGCCAGTAGTGGGTTTCCGAACACTGAAGCTTTCTTT.

V usage is TRBV5-8 and J usage is TRBJ1-2; 9 nucleotides line up with TRBD1. The germline V gene has CDR1 SGHTS and CDR2 YDEGEE. The CDR3 has 14 residues. After removal of 4 bases from V and 2 bases from J, the junction contained 3 bases not matched to a gene. This CDR3 reads CASSPGTGNYGYTF. In DNA, the CDR3 is TGTGCCAGCAGCCCCGGGACAGGGAACTATGGCTACACCTTC.

The chain couples TRBV28 to TRBJ1-6; 7 positions agree with TRBD1. The ends lost 6 bases at V and 3 bases at J; junction bases unmatched: 5. The CDR3 contains 15 residues. Germline-derived CDR1 and CDR2 are MDHEN and SYDVKM. This chain's CDR3 is CASSGGQIYNSPLHF. The CDR3 nucleotides are TGTGCCAGCAGCGGGGGACAGATCTATAATTCACCCCTCCACTTT.

The CDR3 coding sequence is TGTGCCAGCAGCCTAGGACAGTATAATTCACCCCTCCACTTT. Translated, it gives CASSLGQYNSPLHF. The rearrangement uses TRBV2 and TRBJ1-6, with a possible D match to TRBD1 (6 bases). The germline V gene encodes CDR1 SNHLY and CDR2 FYNNEI. Trimming took 6 bases from V and 4 from J, leaving 10 bases between them. CDR3 size: 14 residues.

The chain combines TRBV7-8 with TRBJ2-1, with D possibly being TRBD1 (6 bases). V was pared by 5 bases and J by 4 bases, with 18 bases between. Germline assignment: CDR1 SGHVS and CDR2 FQNEAQ. The CDR3 is 16 residues long. The DNA of the CDR3 is TGTGCCAGCAGCCCAGGGGTCCTAAAGGGATACAATGAGCAGTTCTTC. Protein: CASSPGVLKGYNEQFF.

V usage is TRBV20-1 and J usage is TRBJ1-1; D gene uncertain. The V end lost 3 bases, the J end lost 3 bases, and 5 bases lay between the germline ends. The CDR3 length is 11 residues. Germline CDR1 reads DFQATT; CDR2 reads SNEGSKA (reference sequence). The CDR3 nucleotides read TGCAGTGCTAGGGAGTACACTGAAGCTTTCTTT. This translates into CSAREYTEAFF.

This chain connects TRBV11-2 to TRBJ2-7, with D possibly matching TRBD1 (6 bases). CDR3 length: 14 residues. V lost 5 bases, J lost 5 bases, and 16 bases lay in between. Germline V gives CDR1 SGHAT, CDR2 FQNNGV. CDR3 amino acids: CASSHWTRDNEQYF. The CDR3 DNA sequence: TGTGCCAGCAGCCACTGGACACGGGACAACGAGCAGTACTTC.

The rearrangement uses TRBV7-6 and TRBJ1-2; D uncertain. CDR1 is SGHVS and CDR2 is FNYEAQ in the germline V gene. The CDR3 extends over 13 amino acids. V was pared by 5 bases and J by 0 bases, with 7 bases between. CDR3: CASSPSPNYGYTF. Here the CDR3 DNA reads TGTGCCAGCAGCCCGTCTCCTAACTATGGCTACACCTTC.

The chain carries TRBV12-3 or TRBV12-4 and TRBJ1-1; D unclear. The CDR3 totals 13 residues. V lost 4 bases, J lost 6 bases, and 12 bases lay in between. In nucleotides, the CDR3 is TGTGCCAGCAGTTCGATGCTGGTCTCTGAAGCTTTCTTT. Translation: CASSSMLVSEAFF.

This sequence joins TRBV6-5 and TRBJ1-3; TRBD1 is a possible D gene (6 bases). Trimming took 6 bases from V and 4 from J, leaving 13 bases between them. This CDR3 contains 14 residues. The germline CDR1 and CDR2 sequences are MNHEY and SVGAGI. This chain's CDR3 is CASRPGQRGNTIYF. DNA for the CDR3: TGTGCCAGCAGACCCGGACAGAGGGGAAACACCATATATTTT.

The chain is built from TRBV4-1 and TRBJ2-1; D is unclear. Deletions cut 1 base from V and 0 bases from J, with 13 bases between. The CDR3 length is 17 residues. In germline, CDR1 is MGHRA, CDR2 YSYEKL. CDR3 in amino acids: CASSQGPIPSSYNEQFF. For the CDR3, the DNA is TGCGCCAGCAGCCAAGGACCTATCCCGAGCTCCTACAATGAGCAGTTCTTC.

The chain recombines TRBV12-3 or TRBV12-4 with TRBJ1-2; D is unresolved. V shed 5 bases and J shed 4 bases, with 11 bases lying between them. The CDR3 is made up of 13 amino acids. The CDR3 region has the DNA TGTGCCAGCAGTCAAGGGCGCGGCTATGGCTACACCTTC. It translates to CASSQGRGYGYTF.

This rearrangement joins TRBV21-1 to TRBJ1-1; the table calls TRBD1, which could not be checked here. TRBV21-1 is a recognized pseudogene. The CDR3 loop spans 13 amino acids. CDR3 coding DNA: TGTGCCAGCGGCAAACAGGGAAACACTGAAGCTTTCTTT. Its protein product is CASGKQGNTEAFF.

This chain links TRBV4-1 with TRBJ1-2; 9 bases agree with TRBD1. Per the germline V gene, CDR1 is MGHRA and CDR2 is YSYEKL. V gave up 4 bases and J gave up 3 bases; unmatched junction bases: 6. The CDR3 runs 15 residues. CDR3 coding DNA: TGCGCCAGCAGCCGATCTACAGGGGGCGACTATGGCTACACCTTC. Translating it yields CASSRSTGGDYGYTF.

This rearrangement joins TRBV29-1 to TRBJ1-3; weak D call: TRBD1 (6 bases). The CDR3 consists of 13 residues. V was clipped by 0 bases and J by 5 bases, with 8 bases between them. Germline CDR1 and CDR2: SQVTM and ANQGSEA. CDR3 sequence (DNA): TGCAGCGTTGAAGAAGGGGGGAGAAACACCATATATTTT. Protein: CSVEEGGRNTIYF.

The chain links TRBV5-6 to TRBJ1-2; D is unresolved. The CDR3 covers 16 residues. V lost 3 bases and J lost 5, with 20 bases in between. CDR1 is SGHDT, CDR2 YYEEEE, per germline. This chain's CDR3 is CASSSNTATFWYGYTF. The CDR3 DNA reads TGTGCCAGCAGCTCCAATACCGCGACATTCTGGTATGGCTACACCTTC.

The chain uses TRBV4-1 and TRBJ1-1; TRBD1 matches at 7 bases. The germline gives CDR1 MGHRA, CDR2 YSYEKL. The J segment lost 5 bases and the V segment lost 0 bases, leaving 6 bases of the junction unmatched. CDR3 length: 15 amino acids. The CDR3 sequence is CASSQEVSRGTEAFF. The CDR3 DNA reads as TGCGCCAGCAGCCAAGAGGTCTCCAGGGGGACTGAAGCTTTCTTT.

The genes are TRBV19 and TRBJ2-3, with D hard to call. The CDR3 runs 14 residues. Germline CDR1 is LNHDA and CDR2 is SQIVND (reference sequence). V gave up 1 base and J gave up 4 bases, with 9 bases separating them. The CDR3 loop reads CASSIGGLSDTQYF. Here the CDR3 DNA reads TGTGCCAGTAGTATAGGGGGTCTTTCAGATACGCAGTATTTT.